The 24 T cell receptor beta chains below all came from one sample that was sequenced in a study of human T cells and chemical hapten exposure. Time point: pre-sensitization, week 0. The sample's treatment: therapeutic diphenylcyclopropenone sensitization with weekly scalp DPC. The study extracted total RNA from unfractionated whole blood. MiXCR, run by TCRdb on the RACE reads, gives a single entry per CDR3 protein. The table records over 50,000 distinct CDR3 sequences, approximately 9.6% of them present only once. This material consisted of whole blood, taken in connection with sensitization to the hapten diphenylcyclopropenone (DPC). These receptors were collected from a woman between 25 and 40 years old with alopecia areata. Some clones in this sample may be carry-over from other donors' samples.

This clonotype was counted at least ten times. The chain is built from TRBV7-2 and TRBJ2-7; D gene ambiguous. The V and J ends lost 4 bases and 3 bases respectively, with 7 bases between them. This CDR3 contains 12 residues. The germline V gene encodes CDR1 SGHTA and CDR2 FQGNSA. In DNA form, the CDR3 reads TGTGCCAGCAGCTCCACCCTCTACGAGCAGTACTTC. This translates into CASSSTLYEQYF.

In this sample, this clonotype turned up many times. The chain carries TRBV5-1 and TRBJ2-5; D gene unclear. Germline CDR1 reads SGHRS; CDR2 reads YFSETQ. V lost 2 bases and J lost 0, with 2 bases in between. The CDR3 totals 12 residues. The CDR3 DNA follows: TGCGCCAGCAGCTTAAACCAAGAGACCCAGTACTTC. It specifies CASSLNQETQYF.

The chain carries TRBV6-2 or TRBV6-3 and TRBJ2-2; TRBD1 or TRBD2 may be the D gene (5 bases each). The CDR3 length is 15 residues. With 2 bases removed from V and 4 bases from J, the gap between germline ends came to 11 bases. Germline V gives CDR1 MNHEY, CDR2 SVGEGT. The CDR3 region has the DNA TGTGCCAGCAGTTACGGGGGTTCGGGCACCGGGGAGCTGTTTTTT. Its protein is CASSYGGSGTGELFF.

The sample holds a few counts of this clonotype. V and J are TRBV2 and TRBJ2-5; D is uncertain. V lost 3 bases and J lost 4, with 12 bases in between. The germline V gene encodes CDR1 SNHLY and CDR2 FYNNEI. This CDR3 spans 14 amino acids. DNA for the CDR3: TGTGCCAGCAGTGAGGGGTTTGAAGGAGAGACCCAGTACTTC. Its protein product is CASSEGFEGETQYF.

Concerning this clonotype: This may stem from a read error, because a much larger clone lies one nucleotide away. V and J are TRBV6-1 and TRBJ1-6, with D tentatively TRBD1 (5 bases). The CDR3 is made up of 13 amino acids. V gave up 3 bases and J gave up 11 bases, with 11 bases separating them. Germline-derived CDR1 and CDR2 are MNHNS and SASEGT. The CDR3 coding sequence is TGTGCCAGCAGTGAGGGGGAAAATGCACCCCTCCACTTT. Translation gives CASSEGENAPLHF.

This clonotype was observed a handful of times. Possible read error: a much larger clone is one base away. The chain couples TRBV29-1 to TRBJ1-2; a weak D match, TRBD1 (6 bases). Germline CDR1 is SQVTM and CDR2 is ANQGSEA. This CDR3 is built from 12 residues. CDR3: CSVENPGEGYNF. In DNA form, the CDR3 reads TGCAGCGTTGAAAATCCAGGGGAAGGCTACAACTTC. The complete variable domain, with remaining parts taken from reference TRBV29-1 and TRBJ1-2, reads SAVISQKPSRDICQRGTSLTIQCQVDSQVTMMFWYRQQPGQSLTLIATANQGSEATYESGFVIDKFPISRPNLTFSTLTVSNMSPEDSSIYLCSVENPGEGYNFGSGTRLTVV.

The V gene is TRBV10-2, the J gene TRBJ1-4; D gene ambiguous. CDR1 and CDR2 from the germline V gene are WSHSY and SAAADI. The CDR3 runs 13 residues. Trimming took off 4 bases at V and 8 bases at J, with 11 bases between the two ends. CDR3 sequence (DNA): TGCGCCAGCAGTGTCACCGGGGTGGAAAAACTGTTTTTT. As protein: CASSVTGVEKLFF.

In its sample, this clonotype was seen a few times. The J gene is TRBJ2-7, the V gene TRBV28; weak D call: TRBD1 (6 bases). The CDR3 is 15 amino acids. The germline V gene encodes CDR1 MDHEN and CDR2 SYDVKM. Trimming shortened V by 6 bases and J by 3 bases, and 18 bases separated the two germline ends. The DNA of the CDR3 is TGTGCCAGCAGACCTACAGGGATCTCGAGCTACGAGCAGTACTTC. As protein: CASRPTGISSYEQYF.

This clonotype was counted between two and nine times. The chain combines TRBV7-3 with TRBJ2-3, with TRBD2 matching over 10 bases. J lost 6 bases, V lost 4 bases, and 7 bases had no gene match. The CDR3 contains 15 residues. Germline V gives CDR1 SGHTA, CDR2 FQGTGA. The CDR3 protein is CASSSSGGAIDTQYF. CDR3 nucleotide sequence: TGTGCCAGCAGCTCGAGCGGGGGGGCCATTGATACGCAGTATTTT. Together with reference TRBV7-3 and TRBJ2-3, the CDR3 gives the full variable domain: GAGVSQTPSNKVTEKGKYVELRCDPISGHTALYWYRQSLGQGPEFLIYFQGTGAADDSGLPNDRFFAVRPEGSVSTLKIQRTERGDSAVYLCASSSSGGAIDTQYFGPGTRLTVL.

The chain combines TRBV11-2 with TRBJ2-3, with 9 positions matching TRBD1. V was pared by 5 bases and J by 1 base, with 7 bases of the junction left unmatched. There are 16 residues in the CDR3. Germline CDR1 SGHAT, CDR2 FQNNGV. The CDR3 DNA is TGTGCCAGCAGCATACGACAGGGGGAAGGCACAGATACGCAGTATTTT. Translation gives CASSIRQGEGTDTQYF.

This clonotype was detected ten times or more. This chain uses TRBV5-1 with TRBJ1-1; no clear D gene. The V end was cut by 0 bases, the J end by 2 bases, with 8 bases between. Per the germline V gene, CDR1 is SGHRS and CDR2 is YFSETQ. The CDR3 runs 14 residues. The CDR3 coding sequence is TGCGCCAGCAGCTTGGCCTTGGACAACACTGAAGCTTTCTTT. It translates to CASSLALDNTEAFF.

This clonotype showed up just a few times. The chain uses TRBV30 and TRBJ1-2; D is ambiguous. CDR1 and CDR2 (germline): GTSNPN, SVGIG (reference sequence). The CDR3 is 11 residues long. Deletions cut 0 bases from V and 10 bases from J, with 9 bases between. In nucleotides, the CDR3 is TGTGCCTGGAGTGTATCCGGGGACTACACCTTC. It specifies CAWSVSGDYTF.

The chain uses TRBV12-3 or TRBV12-4 and TRBJ2-7; TRBD1 matches 9 bases. The length of the CDR3 is 15 residues. The V and J ends lost 5 bases and 5 bases, in that order; junction bases with no gene match: 10. This CDR3 is CASSATGTGSNEQYF. For the CDR3, the DNA is TGTGCCAGCAGTGCGACCGGGACAGGGAGTAACGAGCAGTACTTC.

The rearrangement links TRBV13 to TRBJ1-4; D gene ambiguous. This CDR3 spans 15 amino acids. Trimming cost V 3 bases and J 7 bases, with 15 bases left between them. The germline V gene encodes CDR1 PRHDT and CDR2 FYEKMQ (reference sequence). CDR3 nucleotides: TGTGCCAGCAGCTTGACCGGGATCTCGGTTGAAAAACTGTTTTTT. Translation gives CASSLTGISVEKLFF.

The sample holds many counts of this clonotype. The chain carries TRBV28 and TRBJ1-5, with 7 bases fitting TRBD1. Germline lookup yields CDR1 MDHEN and CDR2 SYDVKM. The CDR3 is 14 residues long. V was pared by 6 bases and J by 5 bases, with 7 bases of the junction left unmatched. CDR3: CASRVVGGHQPQHF. As DNA, the CDR3 is TGTGCCAGCAGGGTGGTAGGGGGCCATCAGCCCCAGCATTTT.

This clonotype showed up just a few times. V gene TRBV12-3 or TRBV12-4 combines with J gene TRBJ2-4; D call uncertain. There are 21 residues in the CDR3. Between the trimmed V and J ends, which lost 5 bases and 8 bases, there was a span of 37 bases. The CDR3 sequence is CASSPRTARRGRVDWIDIQYF. The CDR3 DNA follows: TGTGCCAGCAGTCCTCGTACGGCCAGACGCGGACGGGTGGATTGGATTGACATTCAGTACTTC.

The chain links TRBV13 to TRBJ2-3; no firm D call. Trimming removed 5 bases at V and 0 bases at J, with 15 bases between. Germline CDR1 is PRHDT and CDR2 is FYEKMQ (reference sequence). This CDR3 has 16 amino acids. CDR3: CASSKRRGSSTDTQYF. The CDR3, as DNA: TGTGCCAGCAGCAAGAGACGTGGCAGCAGCACAGATACGCAGTATTTT.

The gene calls are TRBV7-2 and TRBJ2-1, with D uncertain. V lost 4 bases to trimming and J lost 5 bases, with 9 bases between them. CDR1 and CDR2 from the germline V gene are SGHTA and FQGNSA. CDR3 length: 13 amino acids. The CDR3 sequence is CASSSDANNEQFF. The CDR3, as DNA: TGTGCCAGCAGCTCCGACGCAAACAATGAGCAGTTCTTC.

The gene calls are TRBV19 and TRBJ1-5; tentatively, D is TRBD1 (5 bases). Trimming pared 2 bases from V and 3 bases from J, leaving 11 bases between. The CDR3 spans 15 residues. CDR1 and CDR2 (germline): LNHDA, SQIVND (reference sequence). The CDR3 spells CASSILDTHNQPQHF. The DNA for the CDR3 is TGTGCCAGTAGTATACTGGACACCCACAATCAGCCCCAGCATTTT.

This chain uses TRBV6-4 with TRBJ2-3, with D unresolved. The CDR3 extends over 13 amino acids. V dropped 4 bases and J dropped 5 bases, with 10 bases sitting between them. Germline V lookup: CDR1 MRHNA, CDR2 SNTAGT. CDR3 in DNA: TGTGCCAGCAGTGTGGGCGACATAGATACGCAGTATTTT. It codes for CASSVGDIDTQYF.

This rearrangement joins TRBV12-3 or TRBV12-4 to TRBJ1-6; D might be TRBD1 (5 bases). Trimming cost V 7 bases and J 6 bases, with 19 bases left between them. This CDR3 spans 16 amino acids. CDR3 sequence: CASTEVPGRINSPLHF. CDR3 bases: TGTGCCAGCACCGAAGTGCCGGGACGGATTAATTCACCCCTCCACTTT.

This clonotype was seen ten or more times. V gene TRBV11-1 combines with J gene TRBJ1-6; no definite D call. Germline assignment: CDR1 SGHAT and CDR2 FQDESV (reference sequence). The CDR3 has 13 residues. The germline V and J ends were trimmed by 2 bases and 6 bases, with 5 bases remaining between them. This CDR3 reads CASSLTVNSPLHF. In nucleotides, the CDR3 is TGTGCCAGCAGCTTAACAGTTAATTCACCCCTCCACTTT.

This clonotype was seen only a few times. V gene TRBV30 combines with J gene TRBJ2-2; unclear D gene. Germline CDR1 and CDR2: GTSNPN and SVGIG (reference sequence). The CDR3 extends over 13 amino acids. The CDR3 here is CVGSVPNTGELFF. The CDR3 bases are TGTGTGGGGTCAGTCCCGAACACCGGGGAGCTGTTTTTT.

This clonotype was seen ten or more times. J is TRBJ2-3 and V is TRBV29-1; 12 bases align to TRBD2. This CDR3 is built from 18 residues. CDR1 is SQVTM and CDR2 is ANQGSEA in the germline V gene. After removal of 0 bases from V and 0 bases from J, the junction contained 7 bases not matched to a gene. The DNA of the CDR3 is TGCAGCGTTGAAGACCCACTAGCGGGGGGTACTAGCACAGATACGCAGTATTTT. This sequence encodes CSVEDPLAGGTSTDTQYF.